This T cell receptor beta chain was observed in a study of PD-1 blockade in classical Hodgkin lymphoma. General study results and limits: TCR diversity in CD4+, not CD8+, cells rose significantly by C4D1. Some patients started nivolumab under 1 year after ASCT, and they were excluded. Newly diagnosed and completely responding patients shared comparable baseline diversity.

Every patient experienced relapse after autologous stem cell transplantation, and brentuximab vedotin exposure varied. Clones were read by immunoSEQ multiplex PCR, and TCRdb kept only the in-frame ones, dropping some. The sample holds over 9,000 clones; around 74% are singletons and the top ten take 34%. The ends lost 3 bases at V and 5 bases at J; junction bases unmatched: 7. CDR1 is SGHTA and CDR2 is FQGTGA in the germline V gene. There are 15 residues in the CDR3. For this clone: Its target is unknown.

V is TRBV7-3 and J is TRBJ2-5; 9 bases map to TRBD2. The source was peripheral blood mononuclear cells (PBMCs), collected at baseline. The TCR originated in a human donor with classical Hodgkin lymphoma. In nucleotides, the CDR3 is TGTGCCAGCAGCTTGGCAACTAGCGGGTGGGAGACCCAGTACTTC. It is translated as CASSLATSGWETQYF. Combining the CDR3 with reference TRBV7-3 and TRBJ2-5 gives the whole variable domain GAGVSQTPSNKVTEKGKYVELRCDPISGHTALYWYRQSLGQGPEFLIYFQGTGAADDSGLPNDRFFAVRPEGSVSTLKIQRTERGDSAVYLCASSLATSGWETQYFGPGTRLLVL.